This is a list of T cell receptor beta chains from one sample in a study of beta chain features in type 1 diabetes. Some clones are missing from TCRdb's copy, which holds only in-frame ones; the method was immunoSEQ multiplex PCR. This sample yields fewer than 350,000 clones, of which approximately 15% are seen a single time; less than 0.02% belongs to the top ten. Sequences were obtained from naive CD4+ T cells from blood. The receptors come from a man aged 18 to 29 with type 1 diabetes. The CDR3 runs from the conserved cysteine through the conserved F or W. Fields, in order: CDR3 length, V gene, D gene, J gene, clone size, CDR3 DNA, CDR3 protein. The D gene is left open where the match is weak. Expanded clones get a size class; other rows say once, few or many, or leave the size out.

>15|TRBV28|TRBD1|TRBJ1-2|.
TGTGCCAGCAGTCCCGGGACAGTCGACAACTATGGCTACACCTTC
CASSPGTVDNYGYTF
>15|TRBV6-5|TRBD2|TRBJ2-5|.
TGTGCCAGCAGTCTTAGCGGGGGGGCCGAAGAGACCCAGTACTTC
CASSLSGGAEETQYF
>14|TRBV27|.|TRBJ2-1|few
TGTGCCAGCAGACCGAGAGGCGCGGGAAATGAGCAGTTCTTC
CASRPRGAGNEQFF
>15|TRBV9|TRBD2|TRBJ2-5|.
TGTGCCAGCAGCGTAGCTAGCGGGGGGGTTGAGACCCAGTACTTC
CASSVASGGVETQYF
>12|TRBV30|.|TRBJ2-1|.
TGTGCCTGGAGTAACAGAGGGCGTGAGCAGTTCTTC
CAWSNRGREQFF
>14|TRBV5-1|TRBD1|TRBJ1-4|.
TGCGCCAGCAGCTTTGGGACAGCTAATGAAAAACTGTTTTTT
CASSFGTANEKLFF
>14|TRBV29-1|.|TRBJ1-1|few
TGCAGCGTTGCATCGGGGGGTATGAACACTGAAGCTTTCTTT
CSVASGGMNTEAFF
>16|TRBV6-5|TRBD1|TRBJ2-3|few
TGTGCCAGCAGTTACACAGGACAGGGAGGCACAGATACGCAGTATTTT
CASSYTGQGGTDTQYF
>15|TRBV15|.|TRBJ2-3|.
TGTGCCACCAGCAGAGTATCGAGGGACACAGATACGCAGTATTTT
CATSRVSRDTDTQYF
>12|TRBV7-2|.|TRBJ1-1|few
TGTGCCAGCAGCACCGGGAACACTGAAGCTTTCTTT
CASSTGNTEAFF
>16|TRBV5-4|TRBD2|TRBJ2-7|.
TGTGCCAGCAGCTTGGCCGGGGGACTAGCGGGCTACGAGCAGTACTTC
CASSLAGGLAGYEQYF
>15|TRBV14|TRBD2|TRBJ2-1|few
TGTGCCAGCAGCCCACTAGCGGGAGGGCCGGTTGAGCAGTTCTTC
CASSPLAGGPVEQFF
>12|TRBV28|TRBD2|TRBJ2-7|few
TGTGCCAGCAGTCCACCCGGGGGGGAGCAGTACTTC
CASSPPGGEQYF
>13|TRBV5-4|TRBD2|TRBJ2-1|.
TGTGCCAGCAGCCGCGGGGGGGATAATGAGCAGTTCTTC
CASSRGGDNEQFF
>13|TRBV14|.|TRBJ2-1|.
TGTGCCAGCAGCCAGGGGAGTCACAATGAGCAGTTCTTC
CASSQGSHNEQFF
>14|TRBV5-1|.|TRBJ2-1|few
TGCGCCAGCAGCTCCTTATATAGGGGGAATGAGCAGTTCTTC
CASSSLYRGNEQFF
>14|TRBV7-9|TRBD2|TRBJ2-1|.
TGTGCCAGCAGCGAGTGGACTAGCGGGACCCCTTGGTTCTTC
CASSEWTSGTPWFF
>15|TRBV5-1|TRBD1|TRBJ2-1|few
TGCGCCAGCAGCTTGGTAGGGACAGGGGAGCTAACGGGACTCTTC
CASSLVGTGELTGLF
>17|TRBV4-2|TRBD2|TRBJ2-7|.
TGTGCCAGCAGCCAAGTGTTTAGGACTAGCGGGAGATACGAGCAGTACTTC
CASSQVFRTSGRYEQYF
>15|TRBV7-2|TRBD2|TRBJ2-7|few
TGTGCCAGCAGCGGAAGAGCGGGAGGAACCTACGAGCAGTACTTC
CASSGRAGGTYEQYF
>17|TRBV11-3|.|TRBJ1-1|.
TGTGCCAGCAGCTTAGAGGACTCCAGTCCTATGAACACTGAAGCTTTCTTT
CASSLEDSSPMNTEAFF
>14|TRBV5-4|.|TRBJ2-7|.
TGTGCCAGCAGCTTGGCAGTGCCTCCCTACGAGCAGTACTTC
CASSLAVPPYEQYF
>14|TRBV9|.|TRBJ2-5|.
TGTGCCAGCAGCGCGGACTCAGCCCAAGAGACCCAGTACTTC
CASSADSAQETQYF
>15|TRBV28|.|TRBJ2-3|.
TGTGCCAGCAATATGAGGAGAAAGGGGGGGAATACGCAGTATTTT
CASNMRRKGGNTQYF
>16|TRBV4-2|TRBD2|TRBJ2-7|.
TGTGCCAGCAGCCGAACGGGGACTAGCGGGTCCTACGAGCAGTACTTC
CASSRTGTSGSYEQYF
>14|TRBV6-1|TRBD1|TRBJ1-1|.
TGTGCCAGCAGTGGACAGGGTCTGAACACTGAAGCTTTCTTT
CASSGQGLNTEAFF